This T cell receptor (beta chain) was found in a study of shared clonotypes between healthy human individuals. General study results and limits: Non-shared clonotypes showed lower generation probabilities than clonotypes common to all four donors. Blood was the only sampled material, and tissue repertoires likely differ.

Sorted subsets were amplified in replicate PCRs using around 220 ng DNA, 30,000 to 35,000 T cell genomes. Original handling: ImmunoSEQ only sent back junction sequences with no quality scores, so filtering was done differently. Sequencing was performed with immunoSEQ multiplex PCR; in TCRdb, only in-frame clones are kept and a portion is missing. V, J and clone size derive from that table, while D and trimming were established from the DNA sequence. The sample lists roughly 2.1 million clones; roughly 91% were seen once. Notes on this clone: The target antigen is unknown.

CDR1 is SQVTM, CDR2 ANQGSEA, per germline. The CDR3 is 14 amino acids. V was clipped by 3 bases and J by 1 base; unmatched bases: 3. In the naive CD8 group, cells lacked CD45RO and were positively selected for CCR7, so terminally differentiated effector memory CD45RA+ cells were left out. This clonotype was obtained from a man in his late teens or twenties in good health. Some clones in this sample may be carry-over from other donors' samples. V is TRBV29-1 and J is TRBJ2-7; 10 nucleotides match TRBD2. Sequenced material: naive CD8+ T cells from PBMCs. CDR3 bases: TGCAGCGTTGAGCTAGCGGGAGTTTCCTACGAGCAGTACTTC. Protein sequence: CSVELAGVSYEQYF.